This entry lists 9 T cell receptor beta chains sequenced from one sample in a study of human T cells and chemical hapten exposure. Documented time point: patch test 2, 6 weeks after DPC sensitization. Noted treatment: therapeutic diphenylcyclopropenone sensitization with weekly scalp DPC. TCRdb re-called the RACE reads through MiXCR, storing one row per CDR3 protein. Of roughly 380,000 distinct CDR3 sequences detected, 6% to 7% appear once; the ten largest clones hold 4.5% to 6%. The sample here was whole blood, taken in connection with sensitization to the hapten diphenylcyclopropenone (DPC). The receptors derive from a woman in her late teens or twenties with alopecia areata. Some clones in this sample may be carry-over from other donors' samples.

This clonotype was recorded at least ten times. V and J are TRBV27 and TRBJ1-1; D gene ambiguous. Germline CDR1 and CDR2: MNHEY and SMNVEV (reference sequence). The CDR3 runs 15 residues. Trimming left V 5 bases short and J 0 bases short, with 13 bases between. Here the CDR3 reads CASSPFTIMNTEAFF. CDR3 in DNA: TGTGCCAGCAGTCCTTTTACGATAATGAACACTGAAGCTTTCTTT.

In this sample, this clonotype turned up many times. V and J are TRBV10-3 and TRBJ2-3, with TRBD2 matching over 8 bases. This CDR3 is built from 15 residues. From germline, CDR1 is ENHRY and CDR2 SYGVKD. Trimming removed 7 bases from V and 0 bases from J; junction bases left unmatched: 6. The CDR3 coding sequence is TGTGCCATCAAGCCCGGACTAGCTAGCACAGATACGCAGTATTTT. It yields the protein CAIKPGLASTDTQYF.

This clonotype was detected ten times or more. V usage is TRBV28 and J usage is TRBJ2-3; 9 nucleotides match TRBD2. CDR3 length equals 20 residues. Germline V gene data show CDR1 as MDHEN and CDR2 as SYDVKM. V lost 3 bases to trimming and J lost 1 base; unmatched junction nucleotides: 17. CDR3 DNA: TGTGCCAGCAGTTTTAGTTTATCGTTGGCGGGGGGGCCGGGCACAGATACGCAGTATTTT. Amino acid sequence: CASSFSLSLAGGPGTDTQYF.

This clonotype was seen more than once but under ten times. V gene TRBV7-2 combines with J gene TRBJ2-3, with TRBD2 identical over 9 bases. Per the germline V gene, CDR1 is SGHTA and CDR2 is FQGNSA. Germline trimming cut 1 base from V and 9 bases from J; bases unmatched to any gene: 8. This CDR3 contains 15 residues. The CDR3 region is CASSLEVGRGGTQYF. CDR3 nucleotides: TGTGCCAGCAGCTTAGAAGTAGGGCGGGGGGGCACGCAGTATTTT.

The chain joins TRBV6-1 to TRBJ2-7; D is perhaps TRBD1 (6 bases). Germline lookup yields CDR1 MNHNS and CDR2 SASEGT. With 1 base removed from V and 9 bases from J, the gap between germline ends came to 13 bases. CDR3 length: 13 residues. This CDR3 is CASSEDYREGQYF. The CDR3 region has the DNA TGTGCCAGCAGTGAAGATTACAGGGAAGGGCAGTACTTC.

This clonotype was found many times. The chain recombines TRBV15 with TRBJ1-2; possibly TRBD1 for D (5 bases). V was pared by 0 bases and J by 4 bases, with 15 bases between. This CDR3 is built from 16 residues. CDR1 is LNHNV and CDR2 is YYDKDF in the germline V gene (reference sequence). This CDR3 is CATSRDLGGGFYGYTF. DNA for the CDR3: TGTGCCACCAGCAGAGATTTGGGGGGAGGGTTCTATGGCTACACCTTC.

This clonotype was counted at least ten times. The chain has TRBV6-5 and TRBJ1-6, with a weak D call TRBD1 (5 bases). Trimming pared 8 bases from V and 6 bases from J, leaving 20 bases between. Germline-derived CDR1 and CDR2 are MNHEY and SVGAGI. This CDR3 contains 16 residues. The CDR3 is CASSRGKGDGNSPLHF. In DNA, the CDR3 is TGTGCCAGCTCCCGGGGCAAAGGCGATGGTAATTCACCCCTCCACTTT.

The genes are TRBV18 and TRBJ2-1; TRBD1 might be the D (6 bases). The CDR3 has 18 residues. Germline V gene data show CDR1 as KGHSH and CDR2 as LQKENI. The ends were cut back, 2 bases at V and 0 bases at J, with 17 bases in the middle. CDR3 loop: CASSPRDRSPSSYNEQFF. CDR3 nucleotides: TGTGCCAGCTCACCAAGAGACAGGTCCCCGAGCTCCTACAATGAGCAGTTCTTC. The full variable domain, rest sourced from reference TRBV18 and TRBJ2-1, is NAGVMQNPRHLVRRRGQEARLRCSPMKGHSHVYWYRQLPEEGLKFMVYLQKENIIDESGMPKERFSAEFPKEGPSILRIQQVVRGDSAAYFCASSPRDRSPSSYNEQFFGPGTRLTVL.

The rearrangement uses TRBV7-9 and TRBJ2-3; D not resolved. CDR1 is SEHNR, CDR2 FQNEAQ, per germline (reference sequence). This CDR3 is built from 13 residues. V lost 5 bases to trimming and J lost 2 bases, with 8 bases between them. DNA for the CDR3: TGTGCCAGCAGCCCCTCTTTCACAGATACGCAGTATTTT. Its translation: CASSPSFTDTQYF.